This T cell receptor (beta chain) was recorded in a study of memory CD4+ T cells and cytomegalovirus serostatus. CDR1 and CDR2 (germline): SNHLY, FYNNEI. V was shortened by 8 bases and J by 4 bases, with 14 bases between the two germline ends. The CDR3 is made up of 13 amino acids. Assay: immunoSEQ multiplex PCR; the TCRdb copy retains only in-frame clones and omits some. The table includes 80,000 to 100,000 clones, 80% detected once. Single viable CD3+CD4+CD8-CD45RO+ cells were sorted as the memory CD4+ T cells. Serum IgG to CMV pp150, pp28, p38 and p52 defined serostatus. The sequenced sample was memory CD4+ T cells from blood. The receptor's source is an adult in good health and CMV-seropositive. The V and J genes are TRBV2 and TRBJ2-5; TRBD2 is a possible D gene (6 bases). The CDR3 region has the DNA TGTGCCAGCGCTCTTAACGGGGGAGAGACCCAGTACTTC. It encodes CASALNGGETQYF. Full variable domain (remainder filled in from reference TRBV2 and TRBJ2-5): EPEVTQTPSHQVTQMGQEVILRCVPISNHLYFYWYRQILGQKVEFLVSFYNNEISEKSEIFDDQFSVERPDGSNFTLKIRSTKLEDSAMYFCASALNGGETQYFGPGTRLLVL.